The rows below give T cell receptor beta chains drawn from one sample of a study of blood T cell repertoires in COVID-19. Here immunoSEQ multiplex PCR was the method, and the copy in TCRdb shows in-frame clones only, minus some. This table has 250,000 to 350,000 clones, approximately 89% appearing once. The specimen sequenced was peripheral blood. These receptors all stem from a woman in her fifties or sixties with acute or convalescent COVID-19. Both conserved end residues are part of each CDR3. D genes are given only for firm matches. Clone size is shown for a subset of rows, as once, few, many or a class of expanded clone.

v_call	cdr3_length	d_call	clone_size	j_call	cdr3_aa	cdr3_nt
TRBV2	15	TRBD1	few	TRBJ1-1	CASSEGGRGRTEAFF	TGTGCCAGCAGTGAAGGGGGCAGGGGGCGGACTGAAGCTTTCTTT
TRBV29-1	13	.	.	TRBJ2-5	CSVTGRYQETQYF	TGCAGCGTTACAGGACGTTACCAAGAGACCCAGTACTTC
TRBV6-2/TRBV6-3	14	TRBD2	large	TRBJ2-1	CASSYKAGGGEQFF	TGTGCCAGCAGTTATAAAGCGGGAGGGGGTGAGCAGTTCTTC
TRBV28	15	.	.	TRBJ2-7	CASSLGGGGSYEQYF	TGTGCCAGCAGTTTAGGGGGAGGGGGCTCCTACGAGCAGTACTTC
TRBV5-1	13	.	.	TRBJ2-2	CASSLEGTGELFF	TGCGCCAGCAGCTTGGAGGGGACCGGGGAGCTGTTTTTT
TRBV10-3	16	TRBD1	.	TRBJ1-1	CAISSQGGPMNTEAFF	TGTGCCATCAGTTCGCAAGGGGGCCCGATGAACACTGAAGCTTTCTTT
TRBV6-5	15	TRBD1	.	TRBJ1-4	CASSLTGQANEKLFF	TGTGCCAGCAGCCTTACGGGACAGGCGAATGAAAAACTGTTTTTT
TRBV28	16	.	.	TRBJ1-5	CASTLGQFYSNQPQHF	TGTGCCAGCACCCTCGGACAGTTCTATAGCAATCAGCCCCAGCATTTT
TRBV11-1	16	TRBD2	.	TRBJ2-1	CASSLARTSGTHEQFF	TGTGCCAGCAGCTTAGCCCGAACTAGCGGGACCCATGAGCAGTTCTTC
TRBV5-4	15	TRBD1	.	TRBJ2-7	CASSLPGQGSYEQYF	TGTGCCAGCAGCTTACCGGGACAGGGCTCCTACGAGCAGTACTTC
TRBV3-1/TRBV3-2	15	TRBD2	.	TRBJ2-1	CASSLTSGGYNEQFF	TGTGCCAGCAGCCTGACTAGCGGGGGCTACAATGAGCAGTTCTTC
TRBV19	14	.	.	TRBJ1-2	CASSIRAGLDGYTF	TGTGCCAGTAGTATAAGGGCGGGTTTGGATGGCTACACCTTC
TRBV6-5	14	.	.	TRBJ2-5	CASSYSPGQETQYF	TGTGCCAGCAGTTACTCTCCGGGGCAAGAGACCCAGTACTTC
TRBV7-3	17	TRBD1	.	TRBJ2-1	CASRLTGSQPGYNEQFF	TGTGCCAGCAGATTGACAGGGTCGCAACCTGGTTACAATGAGCAGTTCTTC
TRBV28	16	TRBD2	.	TRBJ2-3	CASSLVNSGGTDTQYF	TGTGCCAGCAGTTTAGTAAATAGCGGGGGCACAGATACGCAGTATTTT
TRBV2	13	TRBD2	.	TRBJ2-1	CASRTSGRNEQFF	TGTGCCAGCAGGACTAGCGGGAGGAATGAGCAGTTCTTC
TRBV11-3	12	.	.	TRBJ2-5	CASSLRGETQYF	TGTGCCAGCAGCTTAAGGGGAGAGACCCAGTACTTC
TRBV12-3/TRBV12-4	13	TRBD1	.	TRBJ1-6	CASRGQGNSPLHF	TGTGCCAGCAGGGGACAGGGGAATTCACCCCTCCACTTT
TRBV28	15	.	.	TRBJ1-1	CASSLVGQTNTEAFF	TGTGCCAGCAGTTTAGTGGGGCAGACAAACACTGAAGCTTTCTTT
TRBV2	13	.	.	TRBJ1-5	CASNRRDGQPQHF	TGTGCCAGCAATCGGAGGGATGGTCAGCCCCAGCATTTT
TRBV7-9	15	.	.	TRBJ1-5	CASSLNRGNLEPQHF	TGTGCCAGCAGCTTAAATCGGGGGAATTTGGAGCCCCAGCATTTT
TRBV30	15	TRBD1	.	TRBJ1-4	CAWSARGQWDEKLFF	TGTGCCTGGAGTGCCAGGGGACAGTGGGATGAAAAACTGTTTTTT
TRBV6-2/TRBV6-3	11	.	.	TRBJ2-1	CASSQGTEQFF	TGTGCCAGCAGTCAGGGTACGGAGCAGTTCTTC
TRBV6-5	14	TRBD1	once	TRBJ2-5	CASTRDRVKETQYF	TGTGCCAGCACACGGGACAGGGTGAAAGAGACCCAGTACTTC
TRBV6-1	14	.	medium-sized	TRBJ1-6	CASSERLTGSPLHF	TGTGCCAGCAGTGAAAGGCTTACGGGTTCACCCCTCCACTTT
TRBV18	14	TRBD1	.	TRBJ1-6	CASSPGQGQSPLHF	TGTGCCAGCTCACCCGGACAGGGGCAATCACCCCTCCACTTT
TRBV27	13	.	.	TRBJ1-1	CASSQSRVSEAFF	TGTGCCAGCAGTCAAAGCAGGGTATCTGAAGCTTTCTTT
TRBV2	16	TRBD1	.	TRBJ2-1	CASNSAPGTGDNEQFF	TGTGCCAGCAATTCGGCGCCCGGGACAGGGGACAATGAGCAGTTCTTC
TRBV6-2/TRBV6-3	16	TRBD1	.	TRBJ1-2	CASSFGTGAVNYGYTF	TGTGCCAGCAGCTTCGGGACAGGGGCCGTAAACTATGGCTACACCTTC
TRBV19	17	TRBD2	.	TRBJ2-7	CASSMLLPSGVSYEQYF	TGTGCCAGTAGTATGCTCTTACCTAGCGGGGTCTCCTACGAGCAGTACTTC
TRBV7-2	14	.	.	TRBJ2-4	CASSPRGGGIIQYF	TGTGCCAGCAGCCCCCGAGGGGGTGGGATCATTCAGTACTTC
TRBV29-1	11	.	few	TRBJ1-1	CSGAQNTEAFF	TGCAGCGGGGCACAGAACACTGAAGCTTTCTTT
TRBV19	12	.	.	TRBJ1-2	CASSFRTAGYTF	TGTGCCAGTAGTTTCCGGACTGCCGGCTACACCTTC
TRBV5-4	14	.	.	TRBJ1-6	CASSFGGVNSPLHF	TGTGCCAGCAGCTTCGGGGGTGTTAATTCACCCCTCCACTTT
TRBV19	14	.	.	TRBJ2-2	CASSIAGFGGELFF	TGTGCCAGTAGTATAGCAGGGTTCGGCGGGGAGCTGTTTTTT
TRBV20-1	11	.	.	TRBJ2-5	CSASTAETQYF	TGCAGTGCTAGTACTGCAGAGACCCAGTACTTC
TRBV9	15	.	.	TRBJ2-1	CASSVGLTSGSEQFF	TGTGCCAGCAGCGTAGGTCTGACTTCGGGTTCCGAGCAGTTCTTC
TRBV7-7	15	.	few	TRBJ2-2	CASSFNSQVPGELFF	TGTGCTAGCAGCTTCAACTCCCAGGTACCCGGGGAGCTGTTTTTT
TRBV7-9	18	TRBD1	.	TRBJ2-6	CASSGKGQLDAGANVLTF	TGTGCCAGCAGCGGGAAGGGACAGCTAGACGCTGGGGCCAACGTCCTGACTTTC
TRBV25-1	15	TRBD2	.	TRBJ2-3	CASRQGVTSGDTQYF	TGTGCCAGTAGACAGGGAGTGACTAGCGGAGATACGCAGTATTTT
TRBV11-2	13	TRBD1	.	TRBJ2-7	CASRTQGTHEQYF	TGTGCCAGCAGAACACAGGGGACCCACGAGCAGTACTTC
TRBV4-2	15	.	.	TRBJ2-7	CASSQDRGGSYEQYF	TGTGCCAGCAGCCAAGATAGAGGCGGTTCCTACGAGCAGTACTTC
TRBV20-1	11	.	.	TRBJ1-1	CSAIRSTEAFF	TGCAGTGCTATCCGGAGCACTGAAGCTTTCTTT
TRBV14	13	.	.	TRBJ2-2	CASSPRQSGELFF	TGTGCCAGCAGCCCCCGTCAGTCCGGGGAGCTGTTTTTT